This is a list of T cell receptor beta chains from one sample in a study of T cell responses to AZD1222 COVID-19 vaccine. Sequencing was performed with immunoSEQ multiplex PCR; in TCRdb, only in-frame clones are kept and a portion is missing. The sample has tens of thousands of clones, roughly 84% seen once; the top ten hold around 9.9%. Sequenced material: peripheral blood, taken on day 0 of AZD1222 vaccination. The origin of the receptors is an adult in good health. Each CDR3 is given with its conserved first and last residue. Fields, in order: clone size, D gene, V gene, J gene, CDR3 DNA, CDR3 protein. D genes are given only for firm matches. The size field is filled for only some rows; it gives once, few, many or a size class.

few,TRBD1,TRBV11-1,TRBJ1-2,TGTGCCAGCAGCGACAGGGTTGGCGGAGATGGCTACACCTTC,CASSDRVGGDGYTF
.,.,TRBV19,TRBJ1-1,TGTGCCAGTAGTCTCACCCGGACCACTGAAGCTTTCTTT,CASSLTRTTEAFF
.,.,TRBV6-5,TRBJ1-2,TGTGCCAGCAGTTACTCGAAGGGGCAGAACTATGGCTACACCTTC,CASSYSKGQNYGYTF
once,TRBD2,TRBV19,TRBJ2-1,TGTGCCAGTCAAGAAGCGGGAGTAATGAGCTATGAGCAGTTCTTC,CASQEAGVMSYEQFF
.,.,TRBV28,TRBJ1-6,TGTGCCAGCACTACATCCCCTGAACAGGCGGGCTCCTTT,CASTTSPEQAGSF
.,.,TRBV6-5,TRBJ1-1,TGTGCCAGCAGTTACACAGACCTGAACACTGAAGCTTTCTTT,CASSYTDLNTEAFF
.,.,TRBV28,TRBJ1-2,TGTGCCAGTCGACAGATGAGCGAGTACACCTTC,CASRQMSEYTF
.,TRBD1,TRBV12-3/TRBV12-4,TRBJ2-2,TGTGCCAGCAGGATACAGGGGCCCGGGGAGCTGTTTTTT,CASRIQGPGELFF
once,.,TRBV28,TRBJ2-7,TGTGCCAGCATAAGTTTCCGCAGCTACTCCTACGAGCAGTACTTC,CASISFRSYSYEQYF
.,TRBD1,TRBV28,TRBJ1-1,TGTGCCAGCTTTGTGGGGACAGCCGAAGAAGCTTTCTTT,CASFVGTAEEAFF
.,.,TRBV2,TRBJ1-5,TGTGCCAGCAGTGGTGATCAGAGGCGTCAGCCCCAGCATTTT,CASSGDQRRQPQHF
.,.,TRBV3-1/TRBV3-2,TRBJ1-6,TGTGCCAGCAGCCAAGCGGGTCGGGGTAATTCACCCCTCCACTTT,CASSQAGRGNSPLHF
.,.,TRBV7-3,TRBJ2-5,TGTGCCAGCAGCCCGGGGCACGAAGAGACCCAGTACTTC,CASSPGHEETQYF
.,.,TRBV20-1,TRBJ1-1,TGCAGTGCTAGTCGTCAGCCGAACACTGAAGCTTTCTTT,CSASRQPNTEAFF
.,.,TRBV4-1,TRBJ1-4,TGCGCCAGCAGCCAAGATTCGGGGGCTCTGGGGGAAAAACTGTTTTTT,CASSQDSGALGEKLFF
.,.,TRBV7-2,TRBJ1-6,TGTGCCAGCAGCTTGGGTTGGGTATATTCACCCCTCCACTTT,CASSLGWVYSPLHF
.,TRBD1,TRBV27,TRBJ1-5,TGTGCCAGCAGTTTCACAGGGGTGCAGCCCCAGCATTTT,CASSFTGVQPQHF
.,.,TRBV18,TRBJ2-1,TGTGCCAGCTCACCCACCCGCGGTGAGCAGTTCTTC,CASSPTRGEQFF
.,TRBD1,TRBV6-5,TRBJ1-6,TGTGCCAGCAGTCCCCTACAGGGGCCCTATCCACCCCTCCACTTT,CASSPLQGPYPPLHF
.,.,TRBV5-1,TRBJ2-7,TGCGCCAGCAGCTTGGGGATTCAGAGCTCCTACGAGCAGTACTTC,CASSLGIQSSYEQYF
.,TRBD1,TRBV5-1,TRBJ1-5,TGCGCCAGCAGCTTAGGGGGCGCTGGCAATCAGCCCCAGCATTTT,CASSLGGAGNQPQHF
.,TRBD2,TRBV7-9,TRBJ2-6,TGTGCCAGCAGCTCGGGACTAGCGGGAGGGGGGTCTGGGGCCAACGTCCTGACTTTC,CASSSGLAGGGSGANVLTF
.,TRBD1,TRBV29-1,TRBJ2-2,TGCAGCGTGCCGACAGGGGTGAACACCGGGGAGCTGTTTTTT,CSVPTGVNTGELFF
once,.,TRBV5-8,TRBJ1-5,TGTGCCAGCAGCGAGGACAGCTATCAGCCCCAGCATTTT,CASSEDSYQPQHF
.,.,TRBV6-6,TRBJ2-7,TGTGCCAGCAGCTCCTACTACGAGCAGTACTTC,CASSSYYEQYF
.,TRBD2,TRBV3-1/TRBV3-2,TRBJ2-3,TGTGCCAGCAGCGGTTCGTATGGGGCGGGAGGTAAGGATACGCAGTATTTT,CASSGSYGAGGKDTQYF
.,.,TRBV9,TRBJ1-6,TGTGCCAGCAGCACCACCACCGTACCGGGTTCACCCCTCCACTTT,CASSTTTVPGSPLHF
few,TRBD1,TRBV19,TRBJ1-6,TGTGCCACCCCCCCGGGACAGGGTGGCTCACCCCTCCACTTT,CATPPGQGGSPLHF
.,.,TRBV29-1,TRBJ2-1,TGCAGCGTTGAGGGGCAGGGGGGCCCCTACAATGAGCAGTTCTTC,CSVEGQGGPYNEQFF
.,TRBD1,TRBV2,TRBJ1-2,TGTGCCAGCAGCACTACAGGGGACTATGGCTACACCTTC,CASSTTGDYGYTF
.,TRBD1,TRBV3-1/TRBV3-2,TRBJ1-4,TGTGCCAGCAGCTCCCCAGGGGGTGAGGTTGAAAAACTGTTTTTT,CASSSPGGEVEKLFF
.,TRBD2,TRBV4-1,TRBJ2-7,TGCGCCAGCAGCCAGGCCCCGACTAGCGATAATTCCTACGAGCAGTACTTC,CASSQAPTSDNSYEQYF
.,TRBD2,TRBV7-9,TRBJ2-3,TGTGCCAGCAGTCCCGGGACTAGCGGATACACAGATACGCAGTATTTT,CASSPGTSGYTDTQYF
.,.,TRBV10-2,TRBJ2-4,TGCGCCAGCAGTGAGTGGGCAGGGCCCAAAAACATTCAGTACTTC,CASSEWAGPKNIQYF
.,TRBD2,TRBV5-1,TRBJ2-2,TGCGCCAGCAGCCTAGCGGGGGGAAGGACCGGGGAGCTGTTTTTT,CASSLAGGRTGELFF
.,TRBD2,TRBV14,TRBJ2-1,TGTGCCAGCAGCCAAAGCGGGAGGAAGCAGTTCTTC,CASSQSGRKQFF
.,TRBD1,TRBV7-2,TRBJ1-2,TGTGCCAGCATCCTTGGAGGGGACAGGGTCAGTGGCTACACCTTC,CASILGGDRVSGYTF
once,.,TRBV27,TRBJ2-1,TGTGCCAGCAGTCTTTACGGGACCTTTAATGAGCAGTTCTTC,CASSLYGTFNEQFF
.,.,TRBV30,TRBJ1-1,TGTGCCCTCTCTAGGGGCTGGACTGAAGCTTTCTTT,CALSRGWTEAFF
.,TRBD1,TRBV30,TRBJ2-7,TGTGCCTGGAGTGCCCGGACAGGGTGGTACGAGCAGTACTTC,CAWSARTGWYEQYF